Listed here are 10 T cell receptor beta chains from one sample, sequenced in a study of T cell responses to AZD1222 COVID-19 vaccine (dated by TCRdb to the early 2020s). The receptor library was made with the immunoSEQ multiplex PCR assay. TCRdb mirrors the immuneACCESS table, restricted to in-frame sequences. Some clones are absent from its copies; in checked studies, under half trace to an unresolved V gene, and the reason for the others is unknown. Present in this sample are 70,000 to 85,000 clones, about 80% of which were seen just once. Together, the top ten hold approximately 1.3% of the sample. This specimen's time point label, interpreted: about 28 days (+/-7) after the second vaccine dose. The specimen comprised peripheral blood, sampled 28 days after the second AZD1222 dose. The receptors come from an adult who received the AZD1222 COVID-19 vaccine.

V is TRBV29-1 and J is TRBJ1-3, with a tentative D call TRBD1 (6 bases). Germline-derived CDR1 and CDR2 are SQVTM and ANQGSEA. The CDR3 has 14 residues. Trimming took off 6 bases at V and 0 bases at J, with 12 bases between the two ends. In DNA form, the CDR3 reads TGCAGCGTAAATTACAGGGCCTCTGGAAACACCATATATTTT. Translated: CSVNYRASGNTIYF. The full variable domain, rest sourced from reference TRBV29-1 and TRBJ1-3, is SAVISQKPSRDICQRGTSLTIQCQVDSQVTMMFWYRQQPGQSLTLIATANQGSEATYESGFVIDKFPISRPNLTFSTLTVSNMSPEDSSIYLCSVNYRASGNTIYFGEGSWLTVV.

The chain joins TRBV25-1 to TRBJ1-4; D might be TRBD1 (6 bases). V shed 2 bases and J shed 8 bases, with 21 bases lying between them. The length of the CDR3 is 17 residues. Germline CDR1 MGHDK, CDR2 SYGVNS. DNA for the CDR3: TGTGCCAGCAGTGAACGGTCCCGGGACATTTTCGGGGAAAAACTGTTTTTT. This gives the protein CASSERSRDIFGEKLFF.

The V call is TRBV28, the J call TRBJ2-2; D perhaps matches TRBD1 (5 bases). V was clipped by 8 bases and J by 4 bases, with 20 bases between them. The CDR3 runs 16 residues. Germline V gives CDR1 MDHEN, CDR2 SYDVKM. The CDR3, as DNA: TGTGCCAGCTCCCCGCGCGGATTAACAGGCACCGGGGAGCTGTTTTTT. The encoded protein is CASSPRGLTGTGELFF.

The genes are TRBV5-4 and TRBJ1-1; perhaps TRBD1 as D (6 bases). V lost 6 bases, J lost 1 base, and 13 bases lay in between. The germline gives CDR1 SGHNT, CDR2 YYREEE (reference sequence). The CDR3 has 14 residues. This CDR3 reads CASNSGTQNTEAFF. The CDR3 DNA is TGTGCCAGCAACTCCGGGACACAGAACACTGAAGCTTTCTTT.

J is TRBJ1-5 and V is TRBV11-2, with D perhaps matching TRBD1 (5 bases). This CDR3 is built from 13 residues. The ends were cut back, 6 bases at V and 7 bases at J, with 13 bases in the middle. CDR1 and CDR2 (germline): SGHAT, FQNNGV. The CDR3 region has the DNA TGTGCCAGCAGTCGGGACTACATCCAGCCCCAGCATTTT. Encoded protein: CASSRDYIQPQHF.

In nucleotides, the CDR3 is TGTGCCAGCAGTGAAGCTGGGACAGGGGGCGGTGGCTACACCTTC. Translated: CASSEAGTGGGGYTF. The chain employs TRBV2 and TRBJ1-2, with TRBD1 identical over 12 bases. Germline V gives CDR1 SNHLY, CDR2 FYNNEI. V gave up 0 bases and J gave up 7 bases; unmatched junction bases: 3. The CDR3 extends over 15 amino acids. The full variable domain, completed using reference TRBV2 and TRBJ1-2, is EPEVTQTPSHQVTQMGQEVILRCVPISNHLYFYWYRQILGQKVEFLVSFYNNEISEKSEIFDDQFSVERPDGSNFTLKIRSTKLEDSAMYFCASSEAGTGGGGYTFGSGTRLTVV.

The gene calls are TRBV28 and TRBJ2-1, with TRBD2 identical over 14 bases. V lost 4 bases, J lost 0 bases, and 2 bases stayed unmatched. The CDR3 sequence is 17 residues long. In germline, CDR1 is MDHEN, CDR2 SYDVKM. This chain's CDR3 is CASSSGTSGSSYNEQFF. The CDR3 bases are TGTGCCAGCAGTTCGGGGACTAGCGGGAGCTCCTACAATGAGCAGTTCTTC.

The DNA for the CDR3 is TGTGCCAGCCGGGGGGGGACCCCCTACAATGAGCAGTTCTTC. Translated, it gives CASRGGTPYNEQFF. The chain combines TRBV6-6 with TRBJ2-1; TRBD2 matches 8 bases. CDR3 length equals 14 residues. V lost 8 bases and J lost 2; bases outside the gene matches: 5. The germline gives CDR1 MNHNY, CDR2 SVGAGI (reference sequence).

The genes are TRBV11-3 and TRBJ2-2; D tentatively fits TRBD1 or TRBD2 (5 bases each). Germline V gene data show CDR1 as SGHNT and CDR2 as YENEEA. V lost 5 bases and J lost 5, with 21 bases in between. The CDR3 covers 17 residues. The CDR3: CASSPARSGWRTGELFF. CDR3 DNA sequence: TGTGCCAGCAGCCCAGCCCGTTCAGGGTGGAGGACCGGGGAGCTGTTTTTT.

The genes are TRBV30 and TRBJ2-1; 11 bases map to TRBD2. The CDR3 consists of 14 residues. J was trimmed by 11 bases and V by 0 bases; bases with no gene match: 6. Germline V gives CDR1 GTSNPN, CDR2 SVGIG (reference sequence). Here the CDR3 reads CAWSVGSGRAQQFF. The CDR3 nucleotides are TGTGCCTGGAGTGTCGGTAGCGGGAGGGCCCAGCAGTTCTTC.